This TCR beta chain was observed in a study of blood T cell repertoires in COVID-19. Study overall: COVID-19 samples from acute and convalescent phases originated in the United States, Italy and Spain. T cells, B-cell-depleted T cells, or PBMCs provided the cDNA or gDNA that served as material.

In germline, CDR1 is SGHVS, CDR2 FNYEAQ. The CDR3 contains 15 residues. With 3 bases removed from V and 12 bases from J, the gap between germline ends came to 23 bases. The method was immunoSEQ multiplex PCR; TCRdb's version includes in-frame clones alone and lacks a portion of them. The table shows 200,000 to 300,000 clones, with about 90% occurring only once. The specimen sequenced was peripheral blood. This clonotype originated in a woman in her thirties or forties who had recovered from COVID-19. The chain couples TRBV7-6 to TRBJ1-2; unclear D gene. As DNA, the CDR3 is TGTGCCAGCAGCTTGAGTATACGCCAGGTCTGGCCGAACACCTTC. Translated: CASSLSIRQVWPNTF.